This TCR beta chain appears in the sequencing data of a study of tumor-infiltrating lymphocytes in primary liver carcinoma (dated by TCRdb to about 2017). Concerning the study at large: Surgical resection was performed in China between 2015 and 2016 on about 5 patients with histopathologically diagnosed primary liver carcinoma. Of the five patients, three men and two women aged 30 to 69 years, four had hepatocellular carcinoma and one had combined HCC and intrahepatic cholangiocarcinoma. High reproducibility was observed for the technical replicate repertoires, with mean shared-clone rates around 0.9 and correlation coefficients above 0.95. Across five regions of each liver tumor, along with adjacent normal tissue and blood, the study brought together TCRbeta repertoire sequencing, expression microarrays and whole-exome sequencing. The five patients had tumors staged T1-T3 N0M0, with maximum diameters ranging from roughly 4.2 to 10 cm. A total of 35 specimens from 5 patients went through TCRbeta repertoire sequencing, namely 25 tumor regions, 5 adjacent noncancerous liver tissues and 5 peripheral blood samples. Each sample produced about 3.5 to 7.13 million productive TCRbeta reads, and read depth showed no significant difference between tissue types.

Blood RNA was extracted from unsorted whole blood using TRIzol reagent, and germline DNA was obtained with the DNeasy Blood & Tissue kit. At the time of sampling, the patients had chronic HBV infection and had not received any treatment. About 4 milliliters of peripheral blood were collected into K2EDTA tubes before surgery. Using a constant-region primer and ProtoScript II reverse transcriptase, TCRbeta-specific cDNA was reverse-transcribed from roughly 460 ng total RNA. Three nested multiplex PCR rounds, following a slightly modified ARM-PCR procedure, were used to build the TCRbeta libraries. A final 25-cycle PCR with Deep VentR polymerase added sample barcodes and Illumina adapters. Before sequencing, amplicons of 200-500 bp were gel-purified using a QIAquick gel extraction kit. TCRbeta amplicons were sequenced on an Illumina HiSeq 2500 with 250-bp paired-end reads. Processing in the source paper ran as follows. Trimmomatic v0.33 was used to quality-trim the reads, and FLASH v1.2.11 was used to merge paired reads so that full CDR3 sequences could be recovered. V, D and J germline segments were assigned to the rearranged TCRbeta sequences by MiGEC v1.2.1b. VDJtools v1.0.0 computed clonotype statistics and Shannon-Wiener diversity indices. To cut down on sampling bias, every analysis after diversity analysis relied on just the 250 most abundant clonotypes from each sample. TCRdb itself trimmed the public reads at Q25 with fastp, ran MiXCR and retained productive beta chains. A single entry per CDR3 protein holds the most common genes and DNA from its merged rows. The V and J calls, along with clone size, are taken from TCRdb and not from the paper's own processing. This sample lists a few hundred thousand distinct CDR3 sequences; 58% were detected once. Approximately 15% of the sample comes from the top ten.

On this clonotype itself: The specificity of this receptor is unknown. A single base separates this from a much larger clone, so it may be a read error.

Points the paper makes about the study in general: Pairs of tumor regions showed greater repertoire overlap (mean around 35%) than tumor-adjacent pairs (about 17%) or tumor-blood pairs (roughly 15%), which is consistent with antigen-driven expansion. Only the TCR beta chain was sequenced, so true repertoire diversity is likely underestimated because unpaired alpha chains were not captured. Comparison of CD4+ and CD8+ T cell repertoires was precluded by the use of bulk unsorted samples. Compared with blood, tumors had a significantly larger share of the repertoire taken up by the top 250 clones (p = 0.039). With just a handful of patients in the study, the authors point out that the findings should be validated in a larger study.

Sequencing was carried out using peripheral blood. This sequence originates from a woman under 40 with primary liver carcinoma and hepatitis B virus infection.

The DNA reads as follows: TGTGCCAGCAGCTTGACAAATCAGGGGACCCAGTACTTC. Its translation reads: CASSLTNQGTQYF. The chain is made from TRBV5-6 and TRBJ2-5; D gene: possibly TRBD1, on 5 matching bases. CDR1 and CDR2 are read off the germline V gene as SGHDT and YYEEEE. V and J lose 1 base and 7 bases, and a span of 11 bases separates them. The CDR3 starts with the cysteine, ends with the phenylalanine, and has 13 residues. This entry keeps only the CDR3 DNA: 39 bases, framed from base 1.